A single T cell receptor (beta chain) is shown here with its context. The entry originates in a study of blood T cell repertoires in COVID-19. Study details: The United States, Italy and Spain were the sources of the acute and convalescent COVID-19 samples. Sources were T cells, B-cell-depleted T cells, or PBMCs; the material itself was cDNA or gDNA.

Original methodology: Amplification with reference gene primers provided the estimates of nucleated cell counts. TCRdb's table, derived via immunoSEQ multiplex PCR, lists solely in-frame clones and lacks some. V and J calls and clone size are as listed in that table; D and trimming were resolved from the DNA. The table includes 250,000 or so clones, about 80% detected once. Trimming removed 0 bases at V and 2 bases at J, with 7 bases between. Per the germline V gene, CDR1 is LNHNV and CDR2 is YYDKDF (reference sequence). The CDR3 totals 14 residues. The J gene is TRBJ1-2, the V gene TRBV15; D not certain. This clonotype originated in a woman of 80 years or more with acute or convalescent COVID-19. The sequencing input was peripheral blood. The CDR3 DNA sequence: TGTGCCACCAGCAGAGATCTGGCAAACTATGGCTACACCTTC. It translates to CATSRDLANYGYTF.